This T cell receptor (beta chain) was identified during a study of blood T cell repertoires in COVID-19 (TCRdb year 2020). Looking at the study overall: Samples covering the acute and convalescent phases of COVID-19 were provided by collaborators in the United States, Italy and Spain. The material from the prospective study consisted of cDNA or gDNA derived from T cells, B-cell-depleted T cells, or PBMCs. Deeply sampled blood TCRbeta repertoires from subjects exposed to, actively infected with, or recovered from COVID-19 were included in the dataset. The repertoires were released in a freely available public database intended as a resource for research on the immune response to SARS-CoV-2. Samples were obtained from the ongoing ImmuneRACE study (first 160 participants) and from some 1,200 subjects provided by 6 global collaborators. Nearly every sample came with metadata listing a de-identified subject ID, COVID-19 status, age in years and sex. HLA class I and class II types, where available, came from metadata supplied by the sample provider rather than from assay-based typing.

Turning to this clone: Its antigen is currently not known. Base qualities are not at hand, and no much larger clone is one base apart.

The collaborating institutions used their own protocols to collect whole blood in K2EDTA tubes. For TCRbeta analysis, collaborators shipped samples as frozen whole blood, isolated PBMCs, or DNA extracted from either of those sample types. The immunoSEQ Assay, a bias-controlled multiplex PCR, was used to amplify TCRbeta CDR3 regions from genomic DNA. Regarding the original processing steps: Nucleated cell counts per sample were estimated from amplification of reference gene primers within the assay. Sequence reads were collapsed and filtered to measure the absolute abundance of every unique TCRbeta CDR3 rearrangement. Productive Simpson clonality was computed per sample as the square root of Simpson's diversity index over productive rearrangements. Here the immuneACCESS table is served through TCRdb, limited to in-frame sequences with V and J called. Missing clones are a known gap in these copies; in checked studies unresolved V genes cover under half, and the rest lacks a known reason. The V and J calls and the clone size are those of that table, but D and trimming were determined from the DNA. The sample table lists about 110,000 clones, approximately 87% of them with a count of one. Of the sample, over 15% is held by the ten largest clones.

Spanning cysteine to phenylalanine, the CDR3 consists of 16 amino acids. Only the CDR3 region is kept as DNA, spanning 48 bases read in frame from base 1. The germline V gene (reference sequence) sets CDR1 to SEHNR and CDR2 to FQNEAQ. At the junction V is shortened by 3 bases and J by 2 bases; bases outside the gene matches: 7. Points the paper makes about the study in general: The quantity of clinical and demographic metadata differed by source and by participant and was supplied without curation.

This sequence originates from a woman in her sixties or seventies with acute or convalescent COVID-19. Sequences were obtained from peripheral blood. The chain was built from TRBV7-9 and TRBJ2-5; 9 nucleotides in the junction match TRBD2. CDR3 protein: CASSFLGTSLQETQYF. The bases read TGTGCCAGCAGCTTCTTAGGGACTAGCTTGCAAGAGACCCAGTACTTC.